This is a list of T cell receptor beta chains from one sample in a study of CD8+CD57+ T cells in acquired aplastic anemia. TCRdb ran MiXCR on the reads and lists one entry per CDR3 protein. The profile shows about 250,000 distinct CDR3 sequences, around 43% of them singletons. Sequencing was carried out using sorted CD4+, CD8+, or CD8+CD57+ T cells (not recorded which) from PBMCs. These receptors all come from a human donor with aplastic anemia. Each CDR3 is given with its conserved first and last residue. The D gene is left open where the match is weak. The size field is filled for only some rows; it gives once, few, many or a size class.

CASSLGVLAGVYEQFF	TGTGCCAGCAGCTTAGGGGTGCTAGCGGGAGTGTATGAGCAGTTCTTC	TRBV11-3	TRBJ2-1	TRBD2	NA
CSVRTVDTGELFF	TGCAGCGTCCGGACAGTCGACACCGGGGAGCTGTTTTTT	TRBV29-1	TRBJ2-2	NA	NA
CASSPTGDHEQYF	TGTGCCAGTAGTCCGACAGGGGACCACGAGCAGTACTTC	TRBV19	TRBJ2-7	TRBD1	NA
CAWSDDREAFF	TGTGCCTGGAGTGATGACAGGGAAGCTTTCTTT	TRBV30	TRBJ1-1	NA	many
CATSSGTVFNEQYF	TGTGCCACCAGCTCCGGGACAGTTTTCAACGAGCAGTACTTC	TRBV15	TRBJ2-7	TRBD1	few
CASSPLYSSNYNEQFF	TGCGCCAGCAGCCCGCTTTACAGCAGCAACTACAATGAGCAGTTCTTC	TRBV5-1	TRBJ2-1	NA	many
CAISQEGLGQREQYF	TGTGCCATCAGCCAAGAGGGGCTAGGGCAGCGCGAGCAGTACTTC	TRBV10-3	TRBJ2-7	NA	NA
CASSESGSGNEQFF	TGCGCCAGCAGTGAGTCAGGGTCAGGGAATGAGCAGTTCTTC	TRBV10-1	TRBJ2-1	NA	many
CASSLVRGGYGYTF	TGTGCCAGCAGTTTAGTCAGGGGCGGCTATGGCTACACCTTC	TRBV27	TRBJ1-2	NA	NA
CASSPPRLAGVYEQYF	TGTGCCAGCAGCCCCCCTAGGCTAGCGGGGGTTTACGAGCAGTACTTC	TRBV7-2	TRBJ2-7	TRBD2	NA
CASSLGWVTGELFF	TGTGCCAGCAGCTTGGGGTGGGTGACAGGGGAGCTGTTTTTT	TRBV5-5	TRBJ2-2	NA	NA
CASSLGQGSTEAFF	TGCGCCAGCAGCTTGGGACAGGGAAGCACTGAAGCTTTCTTT	TRBV5-1	TRBJ1-1	TRBD1	many
CATRKEGPSNQPQHF	TGTGCCACCAGGAAGGAGGGACCTAGCAATCAGCCCCAGCATTTT	TRBV15	TRBJ1-5	NA	NA
CSANLLTGLAGRDEQFF	TGCAGTGCCAATCTTCTGACGGGACTAGCGGGGCGGGATGAGCAGTTCTTC	TRBV20-1	TRBJ2-1	TRBD2	NA
CASSPRDGAAGANVLTF	TGTGCCAGCAGCCCTAGAGACGGCGCCGCTGGGGCCAACGTCCTGACTTTC	TRBV7-9	TRBJ2-6	NA	NA
CASSPPTGAGAEAFF	TGTGCCAGCAGCCCACCTACAGGGGCCGGAGCTGAAGCTTTCTTT	TRBV11-2	TRBJ1-1	TRBD1	NA
CASSFYGTLNSEAFF	TGTGCCAGCAGCTTCTACGGGACACTCAACTCTGAAGCTTTCTTT	TRBV7-6	TRBJ1-1	NA	NA
CASSLACSGQGGTNHGYTF	TGTGCCAGCAGCTTAGCTTGTTCGGGACAGGGTGGGACTAACCATGGCTACACCTTC	TRBV7-2	TRBJ1-2	TRBD1	NA
CASSYRIMNTEAFF	TGTGCCAGCAGTTACAGGATCATGAACACTGAAGCTTTCTTT	TRBV12-3/TRBV12-4	TRBJ1-1	NA	NA
CASSLDGVMNTEAFF	TGTGCCAGCAGCTTAGACGGGGTGATGAACACTGAAGCTTTCTTT	TRBV7-9	TRBJ1-1	NA	few
CATSRDSGSEYF	TGTGCCACCAGCAGAGACAGTGGGTCAGAGTACTTC	TRBV15	TRBJ2-7	NA	NA
CASRGRDYNEQFF	TGTGCCAGCAGAGGACGGGACTACAATGAGCAGTTCTTC	TRBV6-2/TRBV6-3	TRBJ2-1	NA	NA
CASRRTDNQPQHF	TGTGCCAGCAGACGGACGGACAATCAGCCCCAGCATTTT	TRBV2	TRBJ1-5	NA	NA
CASSLVGGQNYGYTF	TGTGCCAGCAGCTTAGTAGGCGGACAGAACTATGGCTACACCTTC	TRBV7-2	TRBJ1-2	NA	NA
CSVEVIGQGWTEAFF	TGCAGCGTTGAAGTGATCGGGCAGGGGTGGACTGAAGCTTTCTTT	TRBV29-1	TRBJ1-1	NA	few
CSARISVGGTHTEAFF	TGCAGTGCTAGGATCAGCGTGGGGGGAACGCACACTGAAGCTTTCTTT	TRBV20-1	TRBJ1-1	NA	many
CASSIYPGKPQHF	TGTGCCAGCAGTATTTACCCCGGGAAGCCCCAGCATTTT	TRBV27	TRBJ1-5	NA	NA